This is a list of T cell receptor beta chains from one sample in a study of OX40 agonist ivuxolimab in advanced cancers. Sequenced by immunoSEQ multiplex PCR; TCRdb stores in-frame clones only, minus some. The table includes approximately 59,000 clones, roughly 77% detected once. This sample comprised CD4+ or CD8+ T cells sorted from blood, obtained in a trial of the OX40 agonist ivuxolimab. Receptors were obtained from an adult with an advanced solid tumor such as melanoma, head and neck, liver or kidney cancer. CDR3s include the opening cysteine and the closing phenylalanine or tryptophan. D genes are given only for firm matches. Where a row states a size, it is once, few, many or the class of an expanded clone; other rows omit it.

v_gene: TRBV19; j_gene: TRBJ2-5; abundance: few; d_gene: -; CDR3aa: CASSRATNQETQYF; CDR3nt: TGTGCCAGTAGTAGGGCGACTAACCAAGAGACCCAGTACTTC
v_gene: TRBV7-9; j_gene: TRBJ1-1; abundance: few; d_gene: TRBD1; CDR3aa: CASSLEGTGGTEAFF; CDR3nt: TGTGCCAGCAGCTTAGAGGGGACAGGGGGTACTGAAGCTTTCTTT
v_gene: TRBV9; j_gene: TRBJ2-1; abundance: -; d_gene: -; CDR3aa: CASSVAGTLDRYNEQFF; CDR3nt: TGTGCCAGCAGCGTAGCCGGGACCCTAGACCGGTACAATGAGCAGTTCTTC
v_gene: TRBV4-1; j_gene: TRBJ1-6; abundance: -; d_gene: -; CDR3aa: CASSPLGGGYNSPLHF; CDR3nt: TGCGCCAGCAGCCCCTTAGGGGGGGGTTATAATTCACCCCTCCACTTT
v_gene: TRBV19; j_gene: TRBJ1-1; abundance: few; d_gene: TRBD1; CDR3aa: CASSPRQGAGNTEAFF; CDR3nt: TGTGCCAGTAGTCCGCGACAGGGGGCTGGGAACACTGAAGCTTTCTTT
v_gene: TRBV11-2; j_gene: TRBJ2-3; abundance: -; d_gene: TRBD2; CDR3aa: CASSIQIAGAGDTQYF; CDR3nt: TGTGCCAGCAGCATCCAAATAGCGGGGGCGGGGGATACGCAGTATTTT
v_gene: TRBV11-1; j_gene: TRBJ1-2; abundance: once; d_gene: -; CDR3aa: CASSLGQGPSFYGYTF; CDR3nt: TGTGCCAGCAGCTTAGGCCAGGGGCCCTCCTTCTATGGCTACACCTTC
v_gene: TRBV6-5; j_gene: TRBJ1-6; abundance: once; d_gene: -; CDR3aa: CASSPASNSFSPLHF; CDR3nt: TGTGCCAGCAGCCCCGCCTCCAACAGTTTTTCACCCCTCCACTTT
v_gene: TRBV10-1; j_gene: TRBJ2-1; abundance: -; d_gene: -; CDR3aa: CASSEDPSVNEQFF; CDR3nt: TGCGCCAGCAGTGAGGATCCTAGCGTCAATGAGCAGTTCTTC
v_gene: TRBV2; j_gene: TRBJ2-1; abundance: -; d_gene: -; CDR3aa: CASSEARVMGFGEQFF; CDR3nt: TGTGCCAGCAGTGAAGCGCGGGTAATGGGCTTCGGTGAGCAGTTCTTC
v_gene: TRBV7-9; j_gene: TRBJ1-1; abundance: -; d_gene: -; CDR3aa: CASSLQGFTEAFF; CDR3nt: TGTGCCAGCAGCTTACAGGGATTCACTGAAGCTTTCTTT
v_gene: TRBV5-6; j_gene: TRBJ2-5; abundance: -; d_gene: TRBD2; CDR3aa: CASSLYPTSGEETQYF; CDR3nt: TGTGCCAGCAGCCTCTACCCGACTAGCGGGGAAGAGACCCAGTACTTC
v_gene: TRBV19; j_gene: TRBJ1-2; abundance: -; d_gene: -; CDR3aa: CASSFDSDYGYTF; CDR3nt: TGTGCCAGTAGTTTCGACAGCGACTATGGCTACACCTTC
v_gene: TRBV9; j_gene: TRBJ1-5; abundance: once; d_gene: -; CDR3aa: CASSQGHSNQPQHF; CDR3nt: TGTGCCAGCAGTCAAGGACACTCCAATCAGCCCCAGCATTTT
v_gene: TRBV5-5; j_gene: TRBJ1-5; abundance: few; d_gene: TRBD1; CDR3aa: CASSLAMDRGALPQHF; CDR3nt: TGTGCCAGCAGCTTGGCTATGGACAGGGGAGCATTGCCCCAGCATTTT
v_gene: TRBV7-9; j_gene: TRBJ1-1; abundance: -; d_gene: TRBD1; CDR3aa: CASSQWTGGRYNTEAFF; CDR3nt: TGTGCCAGCAGCCAGTGGACAGGGGGCCGATATAACACTGAAGCTTTCTTT
v_gene: TRBV10-2; j_gene: TRBJ2-7; abundance: -; d_gene: -; CDR3aa: CASSTGSYEQYF; CDR3nt: TGCGCCAGCAGTACAGGGTCCTACGAGCAGTACTTC
v_gene: TRBV4-1; j_gene: TRBJ1-4; abundance: -; d_gene: -; CDR3aa: CASSQDRTNEKLFF; CDR3nt: TGCGCCAGCAGCCAAGATCGAACTAATGAAAAACTGTTTTTT
v_gene: TRBV11-3; j_gene: TRBJ2-2; abundance: -; d_gene: -; CDR3aa: CASSSNTKNTGELFF; CDR3nt: TGTGCCAGCAGCTCAAATACTAAAAACACCGGGGAGCTGTTTTTT
v_gene: TRBV5-1; j_gene: TRBJ2-1; abundance: -; d_gene: -; CDR3aa: CASSLGNNEQFF; CDR3nt: TGCGCCAGCAGCTTGGGTAATAATGAGCAGTTCTTC
v_gene: TRBV29-1; j_gene: TRBJ1-4; abundance: -; d_gene: -; CDR3aa: CSGRGSANEKLFF; CDR3nt: TGCAGCGGGAGGGGGTCTGCTAATGAAAAACTGTTTTTT
v_gene: TRBV5-1; j_gene: TRBJ2-2; abundance: few; d_gene: TRBD1; CDR3aa: CASSLEPQGANTGELFF; CDR3nt: TGCGCCAGCAGCTTGGAACCACAGGGGGCGAACACCGGGGAGCTGTTTTTT
v_gene: TRBV6-4; j_gene: TRBJ1-2; abundance: -; d_gene: -; CDR3aa: CASSDRQVYGYTF; CDR3nt: TGTGCCAGCAGTGACAGACAGGTCTATGGCTACACCTTC
v_gene: TRBV5-4; j_gene: TRBJ2-3; abundance: -; d_gene: -; CDR3aa: CASSADLSPGTDTQYF; CDR3nt: TGTGCCAGCAGCGCGGACTTATCACCTGGCACAGATACGCAGTATTTT
v_gene: TRBV15; j_gene: TRBJ1-5; abundance: -; d_gene: -; CDR3aa: CATSRGGGDQPQHF; CDR3nt: TGTGCCACCAGCAGAGGGGGGGGAGATCAGCCCCAGCATTTT
v_gene: TRBV5-1; j_gene: TRBJ2-7; abundance: -; d_gene: TRBD1; CDR3aa: CASSARQGARDEQYF; CDR3nt: TGCGCCAGCAGCGCGCGACAGGGGGCGCGTGACGAGCAGTACTTC
v_gene: TRBV7-9; j_gene: TRBJ1-4; abundance: -; d_gene: -; CDR3aa: CASSLGQGSEKLFF; CDR3nt: TGTGCCAGCAGCTTAGGCCAGGGAAGCGAAAAACTGTTTTTT
v_gene: TRBV5-4; j_gene: TRBJ2-6; abundance: -; d_gene: -; CDR3aa: CASSLGGRGANVLTF; CDR3nt: TGTGCCAGCAGCTTGGGTGGGAGAGGGGCCAACGTCCTGACTTTC
v_gene: TRBV6-1; j_gene: TRBJ1-5; abundance: -; d_gene: TRBD1; CDR3aa: CASETGTGGQPQHF; CDR3nt: TGTGCCAGCGAGACTGGGACAGGGGGTCAGCCCCAGCATTTT
v_gene: TRBV19; j_gene: TRBJ2-3; abundance: -; d_gene: TRBD2; CDR3aa: CASRLAGGETDTQYF; CDR3nt: TGTGCCAGTAGGCTAGCGGGGGGGGAGACAGATACGCAGTATTTT
v_gene: TRBV15; j_gene: TRBJ1-3; abundance: -; d_gene: -; CDR3aa: CATRRGLSGNTIYF; CDR3nt: TGTGCCACCAGGCGGGGGCTGTCTGGAAACACCATATATTTT
v_gene: TRBV13; j_gene: TRBJ1-3; abundance: -; d_gene: -; CDR3aa: CASSWDTLKISGNTIYF; CDR3nt: TGTGCCAGCAGTTGGGACACGCTAAAGATCTCTGGAAACACCATATATTTT
v_gene: TRBV6-1; j_gene: TRBJ2-2; abundance: -; d_gene: -; CDR3aa: CASSEGYSDKLFF; CDR3nt: TGTGCCAGCAGTGAAGGTTATAGCGACAAGCTGTTTTTT
v_gene: TRBV29-1; j_gene: TRBJ1-2; abundance: once; d_gene: TRBD1; CDR3aa: CSEGTGDGYTF; CDR3nt: TGCAGCGAAGGGACAGGCGATGGCTACACCTTC
v_gene: TRBV23-1; j_gene: TRBJ1-1; abundance: -; d_gene: -; CDR3aa: CAREGALNTEAFF; CDR3nt: TGCGCCCGAGAAGGGGCGTTGAACACTGAAGCTTTCTTT
v_gene: TRBV2; j_gene: TRBJ2-6; abundance: -; d_gene: TRBD1; CDR3aa: CASLRGQEPSGANVLTF; CDR3nt: TGTGCCAGCCTGCGAGGACAGGAGCCCTCTGGGGCCAACGTCCTGACTTTC
v_gene: TRBV27; j_gene: TRBJ2-7; abundance: -; d_gene: -; CDR3aa: CASSPVKSYEQYF; CDR3nt: TGTGCCAGCAGTCCCGTGAAATCCTACGAGCAGTACTTC
v_gene: TRBV19; j_gene: TRBJ1-6; abundance: -; d_gene: -; CDR3aa: CASSWTAKLDSPLHF; CDR3nt: TGTGCCAGTAGTTGGACAGCCAAGCTCGATTCACCCCTCCACTTT
v_gene: TRBV19; j_gene: TRBJ2-7; abundance: -; d_gene: -; CDR3aa: CASSIEWGHYEQYF; CDR3nt: TGTGCCAGTAGTATAGAGTGGGGGCACTACGAGCAGTACTTC
v_gene: TRBV5-1; j_gene: TRBJ2-7; abundance: -; d_gene: -; CDR3aa: CASSLPGSHEQYF; CDR3nt: TGCGCCAGCAGCTTGCCGGGGAGCCACGAGCAGTACTTC
v_gene: TRBV5-1; j_gene: TRBJ2-3; abundance: -; d_gene: -; CDR3aa: CASSLSTGLSTDTQYF; CDR3nt: TGCGCCAGCAGCTTGTCAACAGGACTCTCCACAGATACGCAGTATTTT
v_gene: TRBV19; j_gene: TRBJ1-1; abundance: few; d_gene: -; CDR3aa: CASVSEASLRGVAFF; CDR3nt: TGTGCCAGCGTTTCGGAAGCGTCGCTACGGGGTGTAGCTTTCTTT
v_gene: TRBV11-3; j_gene: TRBJ2-7; abundance: -; d_gene: -; CDR3aa: CASSLAAGTRSEQYF; CDR3nt: TGTGCCAGCAGCCTCGCCGCAGGGACAAGGTCCGAGCAGTACTTC
v_gene: TRBV9; j_gene: TRBJ1-6; abundance: few; d_gene: -; CDR3aa: CASSVSCLCSFRQSYNSPLHF; CDR3nt: TGTGCCAGCAGCGTTTCGTGCCTGTGTTCGTTCCGACAGTCCTATAATTCACCCCTCCACTTT
v_gene: TRBV10-2; j_gene: TRBJ2-4; abundance: -; d_gene: -; CDR3aa: CASSDGRDPLAKNIQYF; CDR3nt: TGCGCCAGCAGTGACGGCAGGGACCCGTTAGCCAAAAACATTCAGTACTTC
v_gene: TRBV2; j_gene: TRBJ1-1; abundance: -; d_gene: -; CDR3aa: CASSATGLVGTEAFF; CDR3nt: TGTGCCAGCAGCGCTACAGGTTTAGTCGGCACTGAAGCTTTCTTT
v_gene: TRBV2; j_gene: TRBJ2-3; abundance: -; d_gene: -; CDR3aa: CASSEVGGGTDTQYF; CDR3nt: TGTGCCAGCAGTGAGGTCGGGGGAGGCACAGATACGCAGTATTTT
v_gene: TRBV5-6; j_gene: TRBJ2-5; abundance: -; d_gene: -; CDR3aa: CASSPNPVGQETQYF; CDR3nt: TGTGCCAGCAGCCCCAATCCAGTAGGCCAAGAGACCCAGTACTTC
v_gene: TRBV10-3; j_gene: TRBJ2-7; abundance: few; d_gene: -; CDR3aa: CATRAPAYEQYF; CDR3nt: TGTGCCACCCGGGCACCCGCCTACGAGCAGTACTTC
v_gene: TRBV27; j_gene: TRBJ2-7; abundance: -; d_gene: -; CDR3aa: CARGRLTYF; CDR3nt: TGTGCCAGGGGGCGTCTCACGTACTTC
v_gene: TRBV6-5; j_gene: TRBJ1-4; abundance: -; d_gene: -; CDR3aa: CASSAPGGLGEKLFF; CDR3nt: TGTGCCAGCAGTGCCCCGGGGGGGCTAGGGGAAAAACTGTTTTTT